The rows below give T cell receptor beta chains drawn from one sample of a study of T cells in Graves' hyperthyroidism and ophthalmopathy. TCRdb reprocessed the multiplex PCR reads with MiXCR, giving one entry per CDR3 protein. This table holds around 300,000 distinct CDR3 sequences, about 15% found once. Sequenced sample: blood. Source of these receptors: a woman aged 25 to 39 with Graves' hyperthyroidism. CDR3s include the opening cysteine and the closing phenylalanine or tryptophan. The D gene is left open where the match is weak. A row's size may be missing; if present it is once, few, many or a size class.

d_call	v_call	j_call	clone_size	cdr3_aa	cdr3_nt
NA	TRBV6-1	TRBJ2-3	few	CASSASVLGGYTQYF	TGTGCCAGCAGTGCCTCAGTTCTTGGAGGGTATACGCAGTATTTT
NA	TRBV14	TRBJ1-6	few	CASSHRPSFSSPLHF	TGTGCCAGCAGCCATAGACCGAGTTTCTCCTCACCCCTCCACTTT
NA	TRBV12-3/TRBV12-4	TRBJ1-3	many	CAGSSNSGNTIYF	TGTGCCGGCTCATCTAACTCTGGAAACACCATATATTTT
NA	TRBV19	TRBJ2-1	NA	CASTDGRASPTSYNEQFF	TGTGCCAGTACAGACGGCAGGGCCTCTCCCACCTCCTACAATGAGCAGTTCTTC
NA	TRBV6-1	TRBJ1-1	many	CASSYGAGMNTEAFF	TGTGCCAGCAGTTACGGAGCAGGCATGAACACTGAAGCTTTCTTT
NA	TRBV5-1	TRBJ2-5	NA	CASSFRPGGVETQYF	TGCGCCAGCAGCTTCCGGCCAGGGGGGGTAGAGACCCAGTACTTC
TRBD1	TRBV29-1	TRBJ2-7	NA	CSVSEGQRYEQYF	TGCAGCGTCTCTGAGGGACAGCGTTACGAGCAGTACTTC
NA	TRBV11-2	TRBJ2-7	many	CASSLETGTYEQYF	TGTGCCAGCAGCTTAGAAACGGGGACCTACGAGCAGTACTTC
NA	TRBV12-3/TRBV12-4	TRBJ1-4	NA	CASSFFYSEKLFF	TGTGCCAGCAGTTTCTTTTATAGTGAAAAACTGTTTTTT
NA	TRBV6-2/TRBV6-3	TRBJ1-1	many	CASSYLHEAFF	TGTGCCAGCAGTTACTTGCATGAAGCTTTCTTT
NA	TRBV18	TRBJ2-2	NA	CASSEVTEELFF	TGTGCCAGCTCGGAAGTCACCGAGGAGCTGTTTTTT
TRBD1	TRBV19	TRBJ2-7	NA	CASSFGQGRNEQYF	TGTGCCAGTAGTTTCGGACAGGGGAGAAACGAGCAGTACTTC
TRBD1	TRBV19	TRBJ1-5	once	CASRSTGGVDQPQHF	TGTGCCAGTAGATCGACAGGGGGCGTCGATCAGCCCCAGCATTTT
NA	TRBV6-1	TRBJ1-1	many	CASIWDTMNTEAFF	TGTGCCAGCATTTGGGATACTATGAACACTGAAGCTTTCTTT
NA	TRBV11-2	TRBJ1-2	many	CASSSRTEYGYTF	TGTGCCAGCAGCTCCCGGACGGAATATGGCTACACCTTC
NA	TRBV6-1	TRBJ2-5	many	CASRRYVGGWETQYF	TGTGCCAGCAGGCGTTACGTGGGAGGCTGGGAGACCCAGTACTTC
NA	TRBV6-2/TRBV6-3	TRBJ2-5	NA	CASSYSRISQETQYF	TGTGCCAGCAGTTACTCTCGGATATCGCAAGAGACCCAGTACTTC
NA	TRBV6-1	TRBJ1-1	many	CASSFGGTEAFF	TGTGCCAGCAGTTTTGGGGGGACTGAAGCTTTCTTT
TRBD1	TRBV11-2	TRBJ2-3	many	CASSLGQSTDTQYF	TGTGCCAGCAGCCTGGGACAGAGCACAGATACGCAGTATTTT
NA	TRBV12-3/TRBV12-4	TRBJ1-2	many	CASSLTRGQNGYTF	TGTGCCAGCAGTTTAACCCGGGGGCAAAATGGCTACACCTTC
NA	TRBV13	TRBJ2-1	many	CASSLGLGREQFF	TGTGCCAGCAGCTTAGGTTTGGGGCGGGAGCAGTTCTTC
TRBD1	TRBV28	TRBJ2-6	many	CASSPIVTGRSSGANVLTF	TGTGCCAGCAGTCCTATCGTGACAGGGCGGAGCTCTGGGGCCAACGTCCTGACTTTC
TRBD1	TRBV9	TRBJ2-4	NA	CASSKEGQGGNIQYF	TGTGCCAGCAGTAAGGAGGGACAGGGGGGGAACATTCAGTACTTC
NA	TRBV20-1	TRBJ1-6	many	CSARDRGPYSPLHF	TGCAGTGCTAGAGACAGGGGCCCGTATTCACCCCTCCACTTT
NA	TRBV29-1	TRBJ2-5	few	CSVEPGETQYF	TGCAGCGTTGAACCGGGAGAGACCCAGTACTTC
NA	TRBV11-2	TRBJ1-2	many	CASSLYSTIYGYTF	TGTGCCAGCAGCTTATACAGCACTATCTATGGCTACACCTTC